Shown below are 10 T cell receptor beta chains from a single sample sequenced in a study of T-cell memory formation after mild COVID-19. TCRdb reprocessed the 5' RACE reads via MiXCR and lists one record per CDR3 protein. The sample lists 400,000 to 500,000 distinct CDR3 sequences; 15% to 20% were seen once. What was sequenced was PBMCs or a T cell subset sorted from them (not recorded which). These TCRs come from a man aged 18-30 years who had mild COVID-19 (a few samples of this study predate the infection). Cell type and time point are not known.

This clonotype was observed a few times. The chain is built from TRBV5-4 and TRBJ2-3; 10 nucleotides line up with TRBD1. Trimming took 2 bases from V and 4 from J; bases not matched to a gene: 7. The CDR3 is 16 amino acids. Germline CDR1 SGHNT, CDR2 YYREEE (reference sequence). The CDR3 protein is CASSLMGQGRADTQYF. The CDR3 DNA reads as TGTGCCAGCAGCTTAATGGGACAGGGGAGGGCAGATACGCAGTATTTT.

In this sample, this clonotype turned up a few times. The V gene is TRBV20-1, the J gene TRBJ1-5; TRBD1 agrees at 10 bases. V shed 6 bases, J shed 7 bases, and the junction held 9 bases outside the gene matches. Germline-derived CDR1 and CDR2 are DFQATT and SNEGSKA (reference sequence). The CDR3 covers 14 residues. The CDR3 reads CSANGQGVFQPQHF. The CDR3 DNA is TGCAGTGCAAATGGACAGGGGGTTTTCCAGCCCCAGCATTTT.

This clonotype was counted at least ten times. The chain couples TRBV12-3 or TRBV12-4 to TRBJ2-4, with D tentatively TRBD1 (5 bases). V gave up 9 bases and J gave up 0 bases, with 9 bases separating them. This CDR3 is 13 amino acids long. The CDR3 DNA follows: TGTGCCAGTAGGGGCCTAGCCAAAAACATTCAGTACTTC. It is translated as CASRGLAKNIQYF.

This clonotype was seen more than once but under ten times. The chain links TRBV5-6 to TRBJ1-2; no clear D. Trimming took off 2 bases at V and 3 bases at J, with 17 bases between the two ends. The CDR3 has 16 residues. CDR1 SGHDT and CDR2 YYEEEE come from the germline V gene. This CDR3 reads CASSFEGAGFYYGYTF. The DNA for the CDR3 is TGTGCCAGCAGCTTTGAGGGAGCCGGCTTCTACTATGGCTACACCTTC.

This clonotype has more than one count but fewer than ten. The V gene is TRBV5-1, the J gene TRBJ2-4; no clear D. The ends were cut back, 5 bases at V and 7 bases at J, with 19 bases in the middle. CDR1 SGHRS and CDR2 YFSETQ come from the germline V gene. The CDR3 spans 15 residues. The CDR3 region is CASSEAQGKRNIQYF. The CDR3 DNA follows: TGCGCCAGCAGTGAGGCTCAAGGGAAAAGGAACATTCAGTACTTC.

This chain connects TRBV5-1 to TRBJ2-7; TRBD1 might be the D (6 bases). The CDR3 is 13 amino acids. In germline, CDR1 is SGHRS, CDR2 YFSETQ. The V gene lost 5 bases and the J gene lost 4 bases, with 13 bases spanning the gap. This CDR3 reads CASRDSPPYEQYF. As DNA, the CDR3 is TGCGCCAGCAGGGACAGCCCGCCATACGAGCAGTACTTC. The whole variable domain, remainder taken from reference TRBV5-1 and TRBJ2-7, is KAGVTQTPRYLIKTRGQQVTLSCSPISGHRSVSWYQQTPGQGLQFLFEYFSETQRNKGNFPGRFSGRQFSNSRSEMNVSTLELGDSALYLCASRDSPPYEQYFGPGTRLTVT.

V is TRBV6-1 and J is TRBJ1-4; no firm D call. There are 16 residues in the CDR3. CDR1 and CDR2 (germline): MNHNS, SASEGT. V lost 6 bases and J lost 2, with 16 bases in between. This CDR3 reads CASSPVGPATNEKLFF. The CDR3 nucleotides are TGTGCCAGCAGCCCGGTAGGACCAGCGACTAATGAAAAACTGTTTTTT.

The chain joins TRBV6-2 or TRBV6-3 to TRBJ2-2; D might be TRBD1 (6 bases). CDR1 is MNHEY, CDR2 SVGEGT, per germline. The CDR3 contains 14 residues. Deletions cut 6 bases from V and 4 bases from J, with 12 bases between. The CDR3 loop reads CASRRTGSTGELFF. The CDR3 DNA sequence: TGTGCCAGCAGAAGAACAGGGTCCACCGGGGAGCTGTTTTTT.

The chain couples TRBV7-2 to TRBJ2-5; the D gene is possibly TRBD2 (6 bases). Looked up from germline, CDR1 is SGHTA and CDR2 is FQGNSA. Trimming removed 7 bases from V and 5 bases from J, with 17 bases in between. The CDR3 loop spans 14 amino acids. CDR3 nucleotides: TGTGCCAGCATCGCGCACGGGGCGGGGGAGACCCAGTACTTC. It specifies CASIAHGAGETQYF.

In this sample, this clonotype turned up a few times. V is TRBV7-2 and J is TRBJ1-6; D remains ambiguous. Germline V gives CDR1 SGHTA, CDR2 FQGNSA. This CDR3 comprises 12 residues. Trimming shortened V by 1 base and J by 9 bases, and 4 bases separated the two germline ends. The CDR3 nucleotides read TGTGCCAGCAGCTTAGAGGTTTCACCCCTCCACTTT. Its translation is CASSLEVSPLHF.